Each of the 19 T cell receptor beta chains below was sequenced from the same sample in a study of blood T cell repertoires in COVID-19. Profiled with immunoSEQ multiplex PCR; TCRdb holds only in-frame clones, not every one. The sample holds some 190,000 clones; 86% are singletons and the top ten take 5% to 7%. The specimen was PBMCs or T cells enriched from blood (not recorded which). The receptors were sampled from a man aged 40-50 years with acute COVID-19.

The rearrangement links TRBV28 to TRBJ2-1, with D unclear. V lost 8 bases to trimming and J lost 8 bases, with 10 bases between them. This CDR3 is built from 11 residues. Germline V lookup: CDR1 MDHEN, CDR2 SYDVKM. The CDR3 DNA reads TGTGCCAGCTACTCTCCGGATGAGCAGTTCTTC. This encodes CASYSPDEQFF.

About this clone itself: This sample includes further DNA sequences coding for the same CDR3. This chain connects TRBV10-1 to TRBJ2-7, with TRBD2 as a possible D gene (6 bases). Germline-derived CDR1 and CDR2 are WNHNN and SYGVQD (reference sequence). The CDR3 spans 13 residues. V lost 2 bases and J lost 3, with 8 bases in between. The CDR3 DNA reads TGCGCCAGCAGTGAGGGAGGGAACTACGAGCAGTACTTC. Protein product: CASSEGGNYEQYF.

This clone appeared a few times. The chain combines TRBV27 with TRBJ1-2, with 8 bases matching TRBD1. Germline values: CDR1 MNHEY, CDR2 SMNVEV (reference sequence). V was pared by 6 bases and J by 7 bases, with 10 bases of the junction left unmatched. The CDR3 covers 14 residues. CDR3 DNA sequence: TGTGCCAGCAGGGGCCCAGGGGGCGCGGGTGGCTACACCTTC. This translates into CASRGPGGAGGYTF.

This clone was picked up many times. This chain uses TRBV10-3 with TRBJ1-4, with 7 bases lining up with TRBD1. CDR1 is ENHRY, CDR2 SYGVKD, per germline. The CDR3 is 14 amino acids. The J segment lost 4 bases and the V segment lost 5 bases, leaving 4 bases of the junction unmatched. In DNA, the CDR3 is TGTGCCATCAGTTCGACAGGGCTTAATGAAAAACTGTTTTTT. Protein sequence: CAISSTGLNEKLFF.

This clone was seen more than once but under ten times. The J gene is TRBJ2-1, the V gene TRBV27; 9 bases are shared with TRBD1. The germline gives CDR1 MNHEY, CDR2 SMNVEV (reference sequence). CDR3 length: 15 residues. V gave up 8 bases and J gave up 8 bases; unmatched junction bases: 13. CDR3 sequence reads: CASRRSGTGWDEQFF. The DNA for the CDR3 is TGTGCCAGCCGCCGAAGTGGGACAGGGTGGGATGAGCAGTTCTTC.

This clone has just a few counts. J is TRBJ1-1 and V is TRBV29-1; D is possibly TRBD1 (5 bases). Trimming shortened V by 6 bases and J by 1 base, and 9 bases separated the two germline ends. CDR3 size: 12 residues. Germline CDR1 SQVTM, CDR2 ANQGSEA. The CDR3 reads CSVAGGNTEAFF. CDR3 DNA sequence: TGCAGCGTGGCCGGGGGGAACACTGAAGCTTTCTTT. The full variable domain, rest sourced from reference TRBV29-1 and TRBJ1-1, is SAVISQKPSRDICQRGTSLTIQCQVDSQVTMMFWYRQQPGQSLTLIATANQGSEATYESGFVIDKFPISRPNLTFSTLTVSNMSPEDSSIYLCSVAGGNTEAFFGQGTRLTVV.

The chain links TRBV2 to TRBJ2-1; 12 positions match TRBD2. This CDR3 contains 16 residues. Germline trimming cut 2 bases from V and 9 bases from J; bases unmatched to any gene: 8. Germline lookup yields CDR1 SNHLY and CDR2 FYNNEI. CDR3 protein: CASSELLAGGGGEQFF. In DNA, the CDR3 is TGTGCCAGCAGTGAACTCCTAGCGGGAGGGGGGGGTGAGCAGTTCTTC.

This clone was recorded a few times. This chain joins TRBV27 and TRBJ1-2, with a weak D call TRBD1 (5 bases). V lost 3 bases and J lost 8, with 19 bases in between. The CDR3 runs to 15 residues. Germline V lookup: CDR1 MNHEY, CDR2 SMNVEV (reference sequence). CDR3 DNA: TGTGCCAGCAGTTTGAAGGGCAGGGCCCCTATCGGCTACACCTTC. Encoded protein: CASSLKGRAPIGYTF.

This clone was counted a single time. V is TRBV2 and J is TRBJ2-4; D call uncertain. Per the germline V gene, CDR1 is SNHLY and CDR2 is FYNNEI. The CDR3 has 15 residues. Trimming shortened V by 4 bases and J by 0 bases, and 10 bases separated the two germline ends. CDR3: CASSADQRAKNIQYF. CDR3 nucleotide sequence: TGTGCCAGCAGTGCGGATCAGCGAGCCAAAAACATTCAGTACTTC. The whole variable domain, filled in from reference TRBV2 and TRBJ2-4, reads EPEVTQTPSHQVTQMGQEVILRCVPISNHLYFYWYRQILGQKVEFLVSFYNNEISEKSEIFDDQFSVERPDGSNFTLKIRSTKLEDSAMYFCASSADQRAKNIQYFGAGTRLSVL.

The chain uses TRBV4-3 and TRBJ1-5; D ambiguous. The germline V gene encodes CDR1 LGHNA and CDR2 YSLEER. Trimming stripped 6 bases from V and 4 bases from J, with 10 bases between. The CDR3 contains 13 residues. CDR3 nucleotides: TGCGCCAGCAGTGGGGAGCAAAATCAGCCCCAGCATTTT. Translated: CASSGEQNQPQHF.

The chain carries TRBV4-2 and TRBJ2-7; 8 bases map to TRBD1. After removal of 4 bases from V and 2 bases from J, the junction contained 7 bases not matched to a gene. Germline V gene lookup returns CDR1 LGHNA and CDR2 YNFKEQ. The CDR3 is made up of 15 amino acids. The CDR3 coding sequence is TGTGCCAGCAGCCTCCTCGGACAGGGAACCTACGAGCAGTACTTC. As protein: CASSLLGQGTYEQYF.

The chain recombines TRBV7-2 with TRBJ2-1; D possibly corresponds to TRBD2 (6 bases). The CDR3 contains 16 residues. Trimming pared 5 bases from V and 7 bases from J, leaving 21 bases between. Germline V gene data show CDR1 as SGHTA and CDR2 as FQGNSA. As DNA, the CDR3 is TGTGCCAGCAGCCCAGGGCGGGATGGGTTGAGGAATGAGCAGTTCTTC. Its protein product is CASSPGRDGLRNEQFF.

This clone was counted once. The rearrangement uses TRBV9 and TRBJ2-7, with TRBD1 matching 8 bases. The CDR3 covers 13 residues. CDR1 and CDR2 from the germline V gene are SGDLS and YYNGEE. V lost 4 bases and J lost 7; bases outside the gene matches: 7. This CDR3 is CASSSGQGGEQYF. In DNA, the CDR3 is TGTGCCAGCAGCAGCGGACAGGGAGGAGAGCAGTACTTC.

The chain joins TRBV28 to TRBJ1-6; 10 positions agree with TRBD1. The CDR3 has 14 amino acids. Germline values: CDR1 MDHEN, CDR2 SYDVKM. J was trimmed by 5 bases and V by 5 bases; bases with no gene match: 0. The CDR3 DNA is TGTGCCAGCAGTGGACAGGGGGATAATTCACCCCTCCACTTT. Its translation is CASSGQGDNSPLHF.

The chain joins TRBV2 to TRBJ2-7, with D uncertain. Germline values: CDR1 SNHLY, CDR2 FYNNEI. V was clipped by 6 bases and J by 3 bases, with 12 bases between them. CDR3 length equals 13 residues. CDR3 nucleotide sequence: TGTGCCAGCAGACTCCAAACCTACTACGAGCAGTACTTC. Translated: CASRLQTYYEQYF.

The V call is TRBV19, the J call TRBJ2-4; D might be TRBD2 (6 bases). V shed 3 bases and J shed 0 bases, with 9 bases lying between them. Germline V CDR1 and CDR2: LNHDA, SQIVND (reference sequence). The CDR3 has 15 residues. This CDR3 reads CASSITSLAKNIQYF. The CDR3 DNA is TGTGCCAGTAGTATCACTAGCCTAGCCAAAAACATTCAGTACTTC.

V usage is TRBV10-2 and J usage is TRBJ2-1; 10 positions match TRBD2. Germline CDR1 and CDR2: WSHSY and SAAADI. J was trimmed by 7 bases and V by 9 bases; bases with no gene match: 9. The CDR3 is 14 residues long. In DNA, the CDR3 is TGCGCCAGTGCTCTAGCGGGAGTACAAAATGAGCAGTTCTTC. This encodes CASALAGVQNEQFF.

The chain combines TRBV29-1 with TRBJ2-3; D not certain. The CDR3 has 13 residues. Per the germline V gene, CDR1 is SQVTM and CDR2 is ANQGSEA. Trimming pared 1 base from V and 5 bases from J, leaving 10 bases between. CDR3 sequence reads: CSVEAAAGDTQYF. The CDR3 bases are TGCAGCGTTGAAGCCGCGGCTGGAGATACGCAGTATTTT.

The chain links TRBV5-1 to TRBJ2-1; TRBD2 might be the D (6 bases). V dropped 3 bases and J dropped 6 bases, with 10 bases sitting between them. The CDR3 contains 13 residues. Germline CDR1 SGHRS, CDR2 YFSETQ. CDR3 residues: CASSWAAGNEQFF. As DNA, the CDR3 is TGCGCCAGCAGCTGGGCAGCGGGCAATGAGCAGTTCTTC.